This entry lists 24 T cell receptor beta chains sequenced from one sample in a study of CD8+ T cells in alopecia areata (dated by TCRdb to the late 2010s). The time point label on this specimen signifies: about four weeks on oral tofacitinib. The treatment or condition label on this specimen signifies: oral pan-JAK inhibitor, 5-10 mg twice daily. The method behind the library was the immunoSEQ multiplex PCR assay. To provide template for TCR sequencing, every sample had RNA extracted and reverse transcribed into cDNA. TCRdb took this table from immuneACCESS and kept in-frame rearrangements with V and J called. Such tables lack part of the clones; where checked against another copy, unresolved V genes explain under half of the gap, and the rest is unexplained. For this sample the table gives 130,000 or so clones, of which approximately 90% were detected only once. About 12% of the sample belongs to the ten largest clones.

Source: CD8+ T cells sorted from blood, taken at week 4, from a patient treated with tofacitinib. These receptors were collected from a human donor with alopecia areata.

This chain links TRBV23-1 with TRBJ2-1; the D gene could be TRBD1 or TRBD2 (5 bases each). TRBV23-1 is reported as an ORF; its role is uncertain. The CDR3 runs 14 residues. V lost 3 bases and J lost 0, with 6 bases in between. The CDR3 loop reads CASSHGGSYNEQFF. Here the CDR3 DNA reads TGCGCCAGCAGTCATGGGGGCTCCTACAATGAGCAGTTCTTC.

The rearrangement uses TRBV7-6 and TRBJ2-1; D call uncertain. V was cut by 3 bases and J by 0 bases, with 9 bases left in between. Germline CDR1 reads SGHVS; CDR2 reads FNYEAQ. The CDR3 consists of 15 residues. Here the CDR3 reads CASSFGSDSYNEQFF. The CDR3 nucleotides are TGTGCCAGCAGCTTTGGTTCGGACTCCTACAATGAGCAGTTCTTC.

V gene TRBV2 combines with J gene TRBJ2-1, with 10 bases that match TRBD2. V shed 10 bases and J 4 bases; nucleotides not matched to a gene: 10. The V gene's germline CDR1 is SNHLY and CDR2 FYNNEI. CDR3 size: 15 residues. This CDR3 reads CATQSLAGDYNEQFF. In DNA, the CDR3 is TGTGCCACCCAGTCCCTAGCGGGGGATTACAATGAGCAGTTCTTC.

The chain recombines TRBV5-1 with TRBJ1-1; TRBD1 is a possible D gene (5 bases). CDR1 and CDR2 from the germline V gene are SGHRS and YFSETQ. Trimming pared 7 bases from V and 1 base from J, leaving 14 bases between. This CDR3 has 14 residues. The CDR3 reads CASSQWGENTEAFF. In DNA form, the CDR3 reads TGCGCCAGCTCCCAATGGGGGGAGAACACTGAAGCTTTCTTT. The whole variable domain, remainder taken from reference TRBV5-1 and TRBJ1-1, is KAGVTQTPRYLIKTRGQQVTLSCSPISGHRSVSWYQQTPGQGLQFLFEYFSETQRNKGNFPGRFSGRQFSNSRSEMNVSTLELGDSALYLCASSQWGENTEAFFGQGTRLTVV.

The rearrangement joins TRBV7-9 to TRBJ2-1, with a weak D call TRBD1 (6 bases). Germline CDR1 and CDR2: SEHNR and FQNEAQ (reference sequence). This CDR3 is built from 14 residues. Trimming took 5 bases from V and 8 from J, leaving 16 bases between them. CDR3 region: CASSGSGTLDEQFF. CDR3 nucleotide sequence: TGTGCCAGCAGCGGATCCGGGACACTCGATGAGCAGTTCTTC. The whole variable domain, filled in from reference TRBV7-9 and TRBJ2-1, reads DTGVSQNPRHKITKRGQNVTFRCDPISEHNRLYWYRQTLGQGPEFLTYFQNEAQLEKSRLLSDRFSAERPKGSFSTLEIQRTEQGDSAMYLCASSGSGTLDEQFFGPGTRLTVL.

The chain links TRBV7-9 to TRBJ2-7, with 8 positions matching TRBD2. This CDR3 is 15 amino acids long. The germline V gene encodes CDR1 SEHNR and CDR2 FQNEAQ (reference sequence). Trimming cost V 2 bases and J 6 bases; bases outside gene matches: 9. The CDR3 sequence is CASSLTGGRTREQYF. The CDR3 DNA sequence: TGTGCCAGCAGCTTAACAGGCGGGAGGACTCGCGAGCAGTACTTC.

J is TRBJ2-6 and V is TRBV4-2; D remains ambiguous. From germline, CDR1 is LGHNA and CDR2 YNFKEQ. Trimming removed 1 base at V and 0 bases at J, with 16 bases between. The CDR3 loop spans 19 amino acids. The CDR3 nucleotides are TGTGCCAGCAGCCAAGGGTTTAGCTCTCCTCCCTCTGGGGCCAACGTCCTGACTTTC. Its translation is CASSQGFSSPPSGANVLTF.

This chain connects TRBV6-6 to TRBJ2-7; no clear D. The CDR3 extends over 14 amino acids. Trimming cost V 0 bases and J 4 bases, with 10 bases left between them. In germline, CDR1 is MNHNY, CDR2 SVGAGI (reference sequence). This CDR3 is CASSYSTAGYEQYF. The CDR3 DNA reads TGTGCCAGCAGTTACTCGACCGCCGGGTACGAGCAGTACTTC.

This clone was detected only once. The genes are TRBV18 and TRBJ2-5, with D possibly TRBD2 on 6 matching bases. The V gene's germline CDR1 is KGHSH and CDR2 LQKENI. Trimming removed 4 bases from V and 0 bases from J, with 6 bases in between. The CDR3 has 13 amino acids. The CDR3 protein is CASSRDYQETQYF. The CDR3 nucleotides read TGTGCCAGCTCACGGGACTACCAAGAGACCCAGTACTTC.

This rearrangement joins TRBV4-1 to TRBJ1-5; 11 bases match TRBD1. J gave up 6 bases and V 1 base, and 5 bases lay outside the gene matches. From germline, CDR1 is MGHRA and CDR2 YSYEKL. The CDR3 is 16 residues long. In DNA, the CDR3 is TGCGCCAGCAGCCAAGGGGTGGGACAGGGGGGTCAGCCCCAGCATTTT. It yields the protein CASSQGVGQGGQPQHF.

CDR3: CASRPRDRVTEAFF. For the CDR3, the DNA is TGTGCCAGCAGGCCCAGGGACAGGGTCACTGAAGCTTTCTTT. The chain carries TRBV2 and TRBJ1-1; 9 bases align to TRBD1. Losses at the gene ends were 6 bases for V and 4 bases for J; bases not matched to a gene: 6. Germline V gives CDR1 SNHLY, CDR2 FYNNEI. The CDR3 runs to 14 residues. Full variable domain (rest looked up from reference TRBV2 and TRBJ1-1): EPEVTQTPSHQVTQMGQEVILRCVPISNHLYFYWYRQILGQKVEFLVSFYNNEISEKSEIFDDQFSVERPDGSNFTLKIRSTKLEDSAMYFCASRPRDRVTEAFFGQGTRLTVV.

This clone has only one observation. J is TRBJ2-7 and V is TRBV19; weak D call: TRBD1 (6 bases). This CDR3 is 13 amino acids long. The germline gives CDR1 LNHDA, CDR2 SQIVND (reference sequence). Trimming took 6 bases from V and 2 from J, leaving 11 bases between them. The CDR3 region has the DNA TGTGCCAGTAGCGACGGGACACCCTACGAGCAGTACTTC. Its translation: CASSDGTPYEQYF.

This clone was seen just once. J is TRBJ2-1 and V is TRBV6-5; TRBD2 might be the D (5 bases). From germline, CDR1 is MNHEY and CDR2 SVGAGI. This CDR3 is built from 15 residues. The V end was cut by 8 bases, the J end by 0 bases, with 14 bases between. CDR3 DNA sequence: TGTGCCAGCGCTCCCGGGGAGATCTCCTACAATGAGCAGTTCTTC. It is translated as CASAPGEISYNEQFF.

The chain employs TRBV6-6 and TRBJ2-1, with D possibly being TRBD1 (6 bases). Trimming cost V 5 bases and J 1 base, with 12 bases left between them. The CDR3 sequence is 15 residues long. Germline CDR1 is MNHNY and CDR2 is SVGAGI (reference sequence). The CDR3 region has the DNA TGTGCCAGCAGTGTTGGGGGCGGTTCCTACAATGAGCAGTTCTTC. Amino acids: CASSVGGGSYNEQFF.

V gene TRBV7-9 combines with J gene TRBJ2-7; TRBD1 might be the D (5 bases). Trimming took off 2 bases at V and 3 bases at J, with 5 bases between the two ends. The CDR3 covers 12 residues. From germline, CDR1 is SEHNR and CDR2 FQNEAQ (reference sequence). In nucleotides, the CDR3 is TGTGCCAGCAGCTTACAGGGCTACGAGCAGTACTTC. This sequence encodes CASSLQGYEQYF. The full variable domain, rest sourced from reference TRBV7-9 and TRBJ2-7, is DTGVSQNPRHKITKRGQNVTFRCDPISEHNRLYWYRQTLGQGPEFLTYFQNEAQLEKSRLLSDRFSAERPKGSFSTLEIQRTEQGDSAMYLCASSLQGYEQYFGPGTRLTVT.

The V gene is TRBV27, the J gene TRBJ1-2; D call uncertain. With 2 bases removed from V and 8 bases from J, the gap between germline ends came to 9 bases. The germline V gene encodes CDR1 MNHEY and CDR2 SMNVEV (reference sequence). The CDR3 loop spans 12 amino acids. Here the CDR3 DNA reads TGTGCCAGCAGTTTAGGTGGTCGAGGCTACACCTTC. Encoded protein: CASSLGGRGYTF.

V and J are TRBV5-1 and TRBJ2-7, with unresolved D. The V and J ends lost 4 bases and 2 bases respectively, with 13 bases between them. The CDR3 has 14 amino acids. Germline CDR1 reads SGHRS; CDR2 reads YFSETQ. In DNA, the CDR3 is TGCGCCAGCAGCCAAGACTCCACCCCCTACGAGCAGTACTTC. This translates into CASSQDSTPYEQYF.

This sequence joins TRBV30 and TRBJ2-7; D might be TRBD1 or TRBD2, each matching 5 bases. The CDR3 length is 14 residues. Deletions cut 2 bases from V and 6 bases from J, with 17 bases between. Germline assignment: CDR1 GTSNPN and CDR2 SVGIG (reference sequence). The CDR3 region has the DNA TGTGCCTGGAGTTCCGGGGACGGCGGCTCCGAGCAGTACTTC. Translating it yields CAWSSGDGGSEQYF.

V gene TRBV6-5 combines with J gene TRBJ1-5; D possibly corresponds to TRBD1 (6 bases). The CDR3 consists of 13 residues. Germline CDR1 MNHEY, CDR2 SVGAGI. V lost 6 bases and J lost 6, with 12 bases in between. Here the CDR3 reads CASRPQGSQPQHF. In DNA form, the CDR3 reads TGTGCCAGCAGGCCACAGGGAAGTCAGCCCCAGCATTTT.

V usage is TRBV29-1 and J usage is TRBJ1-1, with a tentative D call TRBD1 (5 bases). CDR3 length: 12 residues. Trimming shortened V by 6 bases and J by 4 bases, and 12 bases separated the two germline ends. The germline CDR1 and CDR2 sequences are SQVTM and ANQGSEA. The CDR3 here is CSVGGTSTEAFF. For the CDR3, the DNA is TGCAGCGTGGGCGGGACTTCCACTGAAGCTTTCTTT.

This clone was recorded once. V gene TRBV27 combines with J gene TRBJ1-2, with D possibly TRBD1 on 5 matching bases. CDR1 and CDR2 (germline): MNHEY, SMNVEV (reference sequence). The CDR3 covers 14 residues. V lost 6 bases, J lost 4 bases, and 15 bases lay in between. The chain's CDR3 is CASSAGPEVYGYTF. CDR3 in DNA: TGTGCCAGCAGCGCGGGACCGGAGGTCTATGGCTACACCTTC.

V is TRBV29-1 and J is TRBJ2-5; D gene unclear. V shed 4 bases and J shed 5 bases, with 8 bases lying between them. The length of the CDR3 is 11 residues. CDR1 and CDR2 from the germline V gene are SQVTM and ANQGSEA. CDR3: CSVVTLETQYF. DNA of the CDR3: TGCAGCGTTGTTACTTTGGAGACCCAGTACTTC.

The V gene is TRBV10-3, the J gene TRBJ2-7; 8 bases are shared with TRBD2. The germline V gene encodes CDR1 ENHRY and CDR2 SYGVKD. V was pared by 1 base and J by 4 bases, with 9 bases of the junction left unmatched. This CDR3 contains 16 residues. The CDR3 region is CAISEYGGAKGYEQYF. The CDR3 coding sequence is TGTGCCATCAGTGAGTACGGGGGGGCAAAAGGATACGAGCAGTACTTC.

CDR3 loop: CASSSVGVNTEAFF. The CDR3 DNA reads TGCGCCAGCAGCTCCGTGGGGGTGAACACTGAAGCTTTCTTT. V and J are TRBV5-1 and TRBJ1-1; maybe TRBD1 (5 bases). This CDR3 has 14 residues. Trimming left V 3 bases short and J 0 bases short, with 9 bases between. Germline CDR1 reads SGHRS; CDR2 reads YFSETQ.